This TCR beta chain was recorded in a study of molecular identifiers for immune sequencing clone quantification. From the PCR reads, TCRdb called clonotypes with MiXCR, one entry per CDR3 protein. The data hold about 630,000 distinct CDR3 sequences, with about 25% observed a single time. J was trimmed by 3 bases and V by 1 base; bases with no gene match: 5. This CDR3 spans 15 amino acids. Germline CDR1 and CDR2: SGHTA and FQGNSA. The genes are TRBV7-2 and TRBJ1-2, with 7 positions matching TRBD1. The sample taken for sequencing was naive CD8+ T cells from blood, with Jurkat cell RNA spiked in. Sample subset: FACS-sorted CD8+CD4-CCR7+CD45RA+ naive T cells. This TCR derives from a human donor in good health. Some libraries in this study had Jurkat cell RNA spiked in. The CDR3 spells CASSLEPTGHYGYTF. The CDR3 nucleotides are TGTGCCAGCAGCTTAGAGCCGACAGGGCACTATGGCTACACCTTC.